This TCR beta chain appears in the sequencing data of a study of patients and donors after allogeneic stem cell transplantation. The CDR3 spans 15 residues. J gave up 4 bases and V 3 bases, and 8 bases lay outside the gene matches. Germline V CDR1 and CDR2: MGHRA, YSYEKL. MiXCR was run by TCRdb on the RT-PCR reads, yielding one entry per CDR3 protein. The sample includes about a million distinct CDR3 sequences, about 20% of them seen just once. The V call is TRBV4-1, the J call TRBJ2-5; 7 bases fit TRBD1. The receptor's source is a human donor who was either an allogeneic HSCT recipient or a stem cell or donor lymphocyte infusion donor (not recorded which). It is not recorded whose cells these are; they may come from a transplant donor. The sample taken for sequencing was blood, either unsorted or a sorted T cell fraction (not recorded which). CDR3 protein: CASSHPRGGGETQYF. In DNA form, the CDR3 reads TGCGCCAGCAGCCACCCAAGAGGGGGCGGAGAGACCCAGTACTTC.